This TCR beta chain was recorded in a study of blood T cell repertoires in COVID-19. Overall study: Spain, Italy and the United States supplied samples that represented acute and convalescent COVID-19. The cDNA or gDNA used as material had been derived from T cells, B-cell-depleted T cells, or PBMCs.

V shed 2 bases and J shed 3 bases, with 20 bases lying between them. The CDR3 length is 17 residues. Looked up from germline, CDR1 is LGHNA and CDR2 is YSLEER. Per the original data handling: For nucleated cells, counts were estimated from reference gene primer amplification. Repertoires were generated with immunoSEQ multiplex PCR, while TCRdb's copy carries only in-frame clones and drops some. D and trimming come from the DNA, and the V and J calls and clone size come from that table. The sample has roughly 160,000 clones, more than 75% seen once. The source of this sequence is a man aged 35-49 years with acute or convalescent COVID-19. This chain joins TRBV4-3 and TRBJ2-7, with D possibly being TRBD2 (6 bases). The sequenced sample consisted of peripheral blood. For the CDR3, the DNA is TGCGCCAGCAGCCAATACCTCGGAGGGGTAAGTCTCTACGAGCAGTACTTC. This encodes CASSQYLGGVSLYEQYF.